This T cell receptor beta chain appears in the sequencing data of a study of cytomegalovirus exposure and HLA in healthy donors. About the study: Prior work identified about 120 million unique TCR beta sequences in roughly 190 million T cells.

V dropped 2 bases and J dropped 9 bases, with 12 bases sitting between them. The CDR3 runs 13 residues. The germline V gene encodes CDR1 SGHDT and CDR2 YYEEEE. PCR used 60 Vbeta primers and 13 Jbeta primers. Clones were sequenced by immunoSEQ multiplex PCR, and TCRdb holds only the in-frame ones, with some missing. The repertoire holds about 160,000 clones, with around 84% as singletons. This clonotype was sampled from a boy under 10 years old in good health and CMV-seronegative. The chain joins TRBV5-6 to TRBJ2-1; possibly TRBD1 for D (5 bases). The sample comprised PBMCs. Here the CDR3 reads CASSFGRVGEQFF. The CDR3 DNA reads TGTGCCAGCAGCTTCGGCAGGGTCGGTGAGCAGTTCTTC.